These T cell receptor beta chains were read from a single sample in a study of T cell repertoires in cytomegalovirus infection. TCRdb itself ran the reads through MiXCR, one entry per CDR3 protein. The table lists a few hundred thousand distinct CDR3 sequences, 9.5% of them singletons. The sample comprised PBMCs. Receptors were obtained from a human donor in good health (CMV status not recorded). Some clones in this sample may be carry-over from other donors' samples. CDR3s include the opening cysteine and the closing phenylalanine or tryptophan. The D gene is left open where the match is weak. The size of a clone is reported for some rows only, either as once, few or many, or as a class for expanded clones.

size	V	J	D	DNA	CDR3
.	TRBV20-1	TRBJ1-4	TRBD1	TGCAGTGCTAGGATCCTGCAGGGGGCGGGTGAAAAACTGTTTTTT	CSARILQGAGEKLFF
.	TRBV12-5	TRBJ2-5	.	TGTGCTAGTGGTTTGTGGGGGCAGGAGACCCAGTACTTC	CASGLWGQETQYF
many	TRBV6-5	TRBJ1-3	.	TGTGCCAGCAGTTACCAGGGTTTTTCTGGAAACACCATATATTTT	CASSYQGFSGNTIYF
.	TRBV20-1	TRBJ2-1	.	TGCAGTGCTGGGGGGCAGTCCTACAATGAGCAGTTCTTC	CSAGGQSYNEQFF
.	TRBV2	TRBJ1-1	TRBD1	TGTGCCAGCAGTCCTCCGGGACAGCTGAACACTGAAGCTTTCTTT	CASSPPGQLNTEAFF
many	TRBV7-8	TRBJ1-3	.	TGTGCCAGCAGCCCTCTCAGGCTTCCCCAGGGCTCTGGAAACACCATATATTTT	CASSPLRLPQGSGNTIYF
few	TRBV12-3/TRBV12-4	TRBJ2-1	TRBD2	TGTGCCAGCAGTTTAAGGCGGGAGTCCTACAATGAGCAGTTCTTC	CASSLRRESYNEQFF
few	TRBV5-6	TRBJ2-1	.	TGTGCCAGCAGCTCGGGGTCCAATGAGCAGTTCTTC	CASSSGSNEQFF
few	TRBV7-2	TRBJ1-3	.	TGTGCCAGCAGCTTAGGGCAGGGAAAGGTGTACACCATATATTTT	CASSLGQGKVYTIYF
few	TRBV18	TRBJ2-5	TRBD2	TGTGCCAGCTCACCCAATCCTAGCGGGGGCAGAAGGGAGACCCAGTACTTC	CASSPNPSGGRRETQYF
many	TRBV20-1	TRBJ2-7	TRBD2	TGCAGTGCTACACCGGGACTAGCGCCCCAGCAGTACTTC	CSATPGLAPQQYF
many	TRBV19	TRBJ2-2	.	TGTGCCAGTAGTATCCTGTACACCGGGGAGCTGTTTTTT	CASSILYTGELFF
few	TRBV18	TRBJ2-5	.	TGTGCCAGCTCACCGAAGCAGGATGGGACCCAGTACTTC	CASSPKQDGTQYF
many	TRBV4-1	TRBJ1-2	.	TGCGCCAGCAGCCAAGAAGACTCACCCAACTACGGCTACACCTTC	CASSQEDSPNYGYTF
.	TRBV28	TRBJ1-2	.	TGTGCCAGCAGTTTATCTAACCGGGGGCGAGGCTACACCTTC	CASSLSNRGRGYTF
.	TRBV20-1	TRBJ1-5	.	TGCAGTGCTAACGGGGGCAGTATATTTCCCCTCAATCAGCCCCAGCATTTT	CSANGGSIFPLNQPQHF
many	TRBV7-2	TRBJ1-1	.	TGTGCCAGCAGCGGCATGAACACTGAAGCTTTCTTT	CASSGMNTEAFF
few	TRBV10-3	TRBJ2-7	.	TGTGCCATCAGTGAGACCGGGACCTTAGAGCAGTACTTC	CAISETGTLEQYF
many	TRBV7-2	TRBJ2-7	.	TGTGCCAGCAGCCCCAATTACGGAACCTACGAGCAGTACTTC	CASSPNYGTYEQYF
.	TRBV4-2	TRBJ2-2	TRBD2	TGTGCCAGCAGCCAGGGGCGAACGGGGGGGAACACCGGGGAGCTGTTTTTT	CASSQGRTGGNTGELFF
.	TRBV12-3/TRBV12-4	TRBJ2-5	TRBD2	TGTGCCAGCAGCGGACTAGCGGGGGCAGAGACCCAGTACTTC	CASSGLAGAETQYF
.	TRBV6-1	TRBJ1-1	TRBD1	TGTGCCAGCAGTTCAGGGGGCGGGGCTGAAGCTTTCTTT	CASSSGGGAEAFF
many	TRBV7-2	TRBJ1-5	.	TGTGCCAGCAGCTTAGGGGGTTTGCCCACCAATCAGCCCCAGCATTTT	CASSLGGLPTNQPQHF
many	TRBV7-6	TRBJ2-5	.	TGTGCCAGCAGCTTAGGCGCTGTCTCGGCGGAGACCCAGTACTTC	CASSLGAVSAETQYF
.	TRBV2	TRBJ2-1	TRBD1	TGTGCCACCCAGGACAGGTTTCAGGAGCAGTTCTTC	CATQDRFQEQFF
many	TRBV12-3/TRBV12-4	TRBJ2-7	.	TGTGCCAGCAGCCCGCTGGCCGGGGGCCCCTACGAGCAGTACTTC	CASSPLAGGPYEQYF
few	TRBV25-1	TRBJ1-1	.	TGTGCCAGCAGTGAACTGGGACACCGAAACACTGAAGCTTTCTTT	CASSELGHRNTEAFF
few	TRBV10-3	TRBJ2-2	.	TGTGCCATCAGTGAGAGGGCCGGGGAGCTGTTTTTT	CAISERAGELFF
.	TRBV20-1	TRBJ1-1	TRBD1	TGCAGTGCTCCTCGGGACAGGAGTATGAACACTGAAGCTTTATTT	CSAPRDRSMNTEALF
.	TRBV6-6	TRBJ2-1	.	TGTGCCAGCAGCCTACTGACCGAGACCTACAATGAGCAGTTCTTC	CASSLLTETYNEQFF
few	TRBV29-1	TRBJ2-2	.	TGCAGCGTTGACCGGCTACCGAACACCGGGGAGCTGTTTTTT	CSVDRLPNTGELFF
many	TRBV7-2	TRBJ2-3	.	TGTGCCAGCAGCGGCTCGGGCTCCCCAGATACGCAGTATTTT	CASSGSGSPDTQYF
few	TRBV7-6	TRBJ1-5	TRBD1	TGTGCCAGCAGTTCTGAGATTGGGACAGGCACCCGGTCGCAGCATTTT	CASSSEIGTGTRSQHF
.	TRBV7-9	TRBJ2-7	.	TGTGCCGTTCCGACGGGCGCCTACGAGCAGTACTTC	CAVPTGAYEQYF
many	TRBV12-3/TRBV12-4	TRBJ2-2	.	TGTGCCAGCACTTTGCGAACCGGGGAGCTGTTTTTT	CASTLRTGELFF
many	TRBV7-6	TRBJ2-7	TRBD2	TGTGCCAGCAGCTTCCTAGCGGGGGGTCACTCCTACGAGCAGTACTTC	CASSFLAGGHSYEQYF
few	TRBV28	TRBJ1-5	.	TGTGCCAGCACCTTTCAGGGAGGGCCACAGCCCCAGCATTTT	CASTFQGGPQPQHF
.	TRBV2	TRBJ2-4	.	TGTGCCAGCAGTCCGATCCGACAGGTTAAAAACATTCAGTACTTC	CASSPIRQVKNIQYF
.	TRBV29-1	TRBJ1-1	.	TGCAGCGTTGGGGGTTCCGGAGAGGGTACTGAAGCTTTCTTT	CSVGGSGEGTEAFF
.	TRBV6-1	TRBJ2-7	.	TGTGCCAGCAGTGAGGACCGCTACGAGCAGTACTTC	CASSEDRYEQYF